The entry that follows covers one T cell receptor (beta chain) sequence. Antigen unknown. The CD4+ cells of 4 or 5 biomarker-study patients went through sorting. This sorting yielded CD25+CD127- cells. The data were taken from a study of CD8+ T cells in alopecia areata. CDR3 length: 16 residues. V was trimmed by 1 base and J by 6 bases, leaving 18 bases between them. Germline values: CDR1 LNHDA, CDR2 SQIVND (reference sequence). Regarding the study as a whole: Scalp lesions, especially in alopecia totalis/universalis, had higher clonality than normal scalp.

The sequencing template was cDNA reverse transcribed from extracted RNA. Libraries were prepared by immunoSEQ multiplex PCR; TCRdb keeps only in-frame clonotypes and omits some of them. The sample shows several thousand clones, 60% to 85% of them seen only once. The material sequenced was CD4+ Tregs sorted from blood. The V gene is TRBV19, the J gene TRBJ1-2; TRBD1 is a possible D gene (5 bases). The receptor was isolated from a human donor with alopecia areata. The CDR3 DNA follows: TGTGCCAGTAGTATAGGTTCACAGGCACGCGGGAATGGCTACACCTTC. This encodes CASSIGSQARGNGYTF.